Listed below are T cell receptor beta chains from one sample, sequenced in a study of cytomegalovirus exposure and HLA in healthy donors. This table comes from immunoSEQ multiplex PCR, and its TCRdb copy is limited to in-frame clones, with some not included. The sample includes under 200,000 clones, about 85% of them seen just once. Sequenced: PBMCs. The receptors were gathered from a man between 50 and 59 years old in good health and CMV-seronegative. Each CDR3 is given with its conserved first and last residue. A D gene is named only where the DNA matches it firmly. Expanded clones are given a class, and other clones once, few, many or no size at all.

d_call	clone_size	j_call	v_call	cdr3_aa	cdr3_nt
.	.	TRBJ1-1	TRBV10-3	CAISEYRGAGEAFF	TGTGCCATCAGTGAGTATCGGGGAGCGGGTGAAGCTTTCTTT
TRBD2	.	TRBJ2-1	TRBV7-2	CASSADSSGGKQFF	TGTGCCAGCAGCGCAGACTCTAGCGGGGGGAAGCAGTTCTTC
TRBD1	.	TRBJ1-2	TRBV6-5	CASSYSLGGGYGYTF	TGTGCCAGCAGTTACTCGTTAGGGGGCGGGTATGGCTACACCTTC
.	.	TRBJ2-7	TRBV19	CASSQPVTGPSEQYF	TGTGCCAGTAGTCAACCTGTGACAGGTCCGAGCGAGCAGTACTTC
TRBD1	.	TRBJ2-2	TRBV28	CASSADREKYTGELFF	TGTGCCAGCAGTGCGGACAGGGAGAAGTACACCGGGGAGCTGTTTTTT
TRBD2	.	TRBJ2-5	TRBV2	CASSLRVAGGRETQYF	TGTGCCAGCAGCCTTAGGGTAGCGGGGGGCCGGGAGACCCAGTACTTC
TRBD1	.	TRBJ2-7	TRBV7-9	CASRQGQLSYEQYF	TGTGCCAGCAGACAGGGACAGCTTTCCTACGAGCAGTACTTC
TRBD1	.	TRBJ1-1	TRBV2	CASSGGTGATNTEAFF	TGTGCCAGCAGTGGGGGGACAGGGGCAACGAACACTGAAGCTTTCTTT
.	.	TRBJ2-5	TRBV29-1	CSASSRETQYF	TGCAGCGCCTCGAGTCGGGAGACCCAGTACTTC
.	few	TRBJ1-1	TRBV7-5	CARSSPRPERNTEAFF	TGTGCCAGAAGCTCTCCTCGACCGGAGAGGAACACTGAAGCTTTCTTT
.	once	TRBJ2-5	TRBV7-2	CASSLGLARHQGTQYF	TGTGCCAGCAGCTTAGGGCTTGCCCGACACCAAGGGACCCAGTACTTC
.	.	TRBJ2-1	TRBV5-1	CASSLVPDTYNEQFF	TGCGCCAGCAGCTTGGTACCGGACACATACAATGAGCAGTTCTTC
.	.	TRBJ2-5	TRBV19	CASSTNRGRETQYF	TGTGCCAGTAGTACCAACCGTGGGAGGGAGACCCAGTACTTC
TRBD1	.	TRBJ1-1	TRBV18	CASSPPGISTGGFSPTEAFF	TGTGCCAGCTCACCACCGGGGATAAGTACAGGGGGATTCTCCCCCACTGAAGCTTTCTTT
.	.	TRBJ1-5	TRBV29-1	CSVSSDRRNQPQHF	TGCAGCGTTTCCTCCGACAGGCGCAATCAGCCCCAGCATTTT
TRBD1	few	TRBJ2-5	TRBV18	CASSTGEETQYF	TGTGCCAGCTCAACAGGGGAAGAGACCCAGTACTTC